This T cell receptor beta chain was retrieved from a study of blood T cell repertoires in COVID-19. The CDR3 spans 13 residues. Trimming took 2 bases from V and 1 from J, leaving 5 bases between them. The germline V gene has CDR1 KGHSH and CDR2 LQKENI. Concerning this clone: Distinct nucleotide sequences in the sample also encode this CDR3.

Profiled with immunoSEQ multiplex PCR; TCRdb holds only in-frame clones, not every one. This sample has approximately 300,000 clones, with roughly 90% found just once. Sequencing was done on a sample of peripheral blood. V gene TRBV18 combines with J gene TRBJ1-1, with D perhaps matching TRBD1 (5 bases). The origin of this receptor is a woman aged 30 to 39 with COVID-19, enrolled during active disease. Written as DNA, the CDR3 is TGTGCCAGCTCACCAACAGGGAACACTGAAGCTTTCTTT. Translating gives CASSPTGNTEAFF.